This TCR beta chain comes out of a study of CD8 T cells in Susac syndrome. This CDR3 region has 15 residues. V was cut by 5 bases and J by 0 bases, with 13 bases left in between. Germline values: CDR1 SEHNR, CDR2 FQNEAQ (reference sequence). CD8+ and CD4+ blood T cells underwent TCR beta sequencing. The controls, all healthy donors, were matched for age and sex. On this clonotype itself: The antigen is not known.

Reverse transcription of 0.5 to 1 ug RNA was performed with random hexamers. The method of amplification for TCR beta CDR3 was immunoSEQ multiplex PCR, covering 54 Vbeta and 13 Jbeta. One entry per CDR3 protein, called by TCRdb with MiXCR from the immunoSEQ multiplex PCR reads. Among 100,000 to 150,000 distinct CDR3 sequences listed, about 93% were seen once. General study points: It was acknowledged in the study that the number of individuals who were included in its TCR sequencing and HLA analysis was relatively small.

The receptor's source is a human donor in good health. The specimen sequenced was CD4+ T cells from PBMCs. The chain employs TRBV7-9 and TRBJ1-1; tentatively, D is TRBD1 (5 bases). The CDR3 protein is CASSPRGAMNTEAFF. CDR3 in DNA: TGTGCCAGCAGCCCGAGAGGGGCCATGAACACTGAAGCTTTCTTT. Using reference TRBV7-9 and TRBJ1-1 for the parts outside the CDR3, the full variable domain is DTGVSQNPRHKITKRGQNVTFRCDPISEHNRLYWYRQTLGQGPEFLTYFQNEAQLEKSRLLSDRFSAERPKGSFSTLEIQRTEQGDSAMYLCASSPRGAMNTEAFFGQGTRLTVV.